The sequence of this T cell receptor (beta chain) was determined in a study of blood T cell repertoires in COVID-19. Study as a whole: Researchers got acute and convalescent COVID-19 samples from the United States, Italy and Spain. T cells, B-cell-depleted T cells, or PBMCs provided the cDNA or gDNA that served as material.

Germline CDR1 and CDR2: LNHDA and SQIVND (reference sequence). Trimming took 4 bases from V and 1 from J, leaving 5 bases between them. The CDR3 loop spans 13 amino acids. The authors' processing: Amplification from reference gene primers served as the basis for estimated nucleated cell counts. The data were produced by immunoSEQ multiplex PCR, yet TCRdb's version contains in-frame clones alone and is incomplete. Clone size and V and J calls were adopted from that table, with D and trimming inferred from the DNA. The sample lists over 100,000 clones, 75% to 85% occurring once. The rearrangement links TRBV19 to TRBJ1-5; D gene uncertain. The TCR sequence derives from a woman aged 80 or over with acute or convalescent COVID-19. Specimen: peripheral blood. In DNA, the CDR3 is TGTGCCAGTAGTAGCACAAGCAATCAGCCCCAGCATTTT. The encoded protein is CASSSTSNQPQHF.